The 5 T cell receptor beta chains listed next were all sequenced from one sample in a study of T cell responses to AZD1222 COVID-19 vaccine. Repertoires were generated with immunoSEQ multiplex PCR, while TCRdb's copy carries only in-frame clones and drops some. The sample has nearly 200,000 clones; 80% to 95% are singletons. Sequencing used peripheral blood, obtained 28 days after the second AZD1222 dose. The receptors originated from an adult who received the AZD1222 COVID-19 vaccine.

The genes are TRBV3-1 (or the pseudogene TRBV3-2) and TRBJ2-7; D is ambiguous. CDR1 is LGHDT and CDR2 is YNNKEL in the germline V gene (reference sequence). V shed 0 bases and J shed 2 bases, with 11 bases lying between them. The CDR3 sequence is 15 residues long. Here the CDR3 reads CASSQDLRPTYEQYF. The CDR3 bases are TGTGCCAGCAGCCAAGACCTGCGGCCCACCTACGAGCAGTACTTC.

This chain joins TRBV30 and TRBJ1-6; 9 bases align to TRBD1. V lost 3 bases and J lost 6; bases outside the gene matches: 3. CDR1 is GTSNPN and CDR2 is SVGIG in the germline V gene (reference sequence). CDR3 length equals 14 residues. CDR3 nucleotides: TGTGCCTGGAGGATGGACAGGGGTAATTCACCCCTCCACTTT. It encodes CAWRMDRGNSPLHF. The full variable domain, in which reference TRBV30 and TRBJ1-6 provide the parts outside the CDR3, is SQTIHQWPATLVQPVGSPLSLECTVEGTSNPNLYWYRQAAGRGLQLLFYSVGIGQISSEVPQNLSASRPQDRQFILSSKKLLLSDSGFYLCAWRMDRGNSPLHFGNGTRLTVT.

The table lists this clone with many counts. The chain joins TRBV2 to TRBJ1-2; D may be TRBD1 (5 bases). CDR3 length: 14 amino acids. Germline lookup yields CDR1 SNHLY and CDR2 FYNNEI. V was cut by 2 bases and J by 4 bases, with 11 bases left in between. The CDR3 spells CASSESGVGYGYTF. The CDR3 nucleotides are TGTGCCAGCAGTGAATCGGGGGTAGGCTATGGCTACACCTTC. Drawing the rest from reference TRBV2 and TRBJ1-2, the complete variable domain is EPEVTQTPSHQVTQMGQEVILRCVPISNHLYFYWYRQILGQKVEFLVSFYNNEISEKSEIFDDQFSVERPDGSNFTLKIRSTKLEDSAMYFCASSESGVGYGYTFGSGTRLTVV.

V is TRBV3-1 (or the pseudogene TRBV3-2) and J is TRBJ1-6; D not resolved. CDR3 length equals 15 residues. V lost 8 bases and J lost 7, with 18 bases in between. CDR1 is LGHDT, CDR2 YNNKEL, per germline (reference sequence). The CDR3 loop is CASSQQAAGNSPLHF. In nucleotides, the CDR3 is TGTGCCAGCTCCCAGCAGGCAGCCGGGAATTCACCCCTCCACTTT.

The chain employs TRBV29-1 and TRBJ1-5, with D perhaps matching TRBD1 (5 bases). V was clipped by 5 bases and J by 7 bases, with 21 bases between them. This CDR3 comprises 15 residues. Germline V gene data show CDR1 as SQVTM and CDR2 as ANQGSEA. CDR3 loop: CSVRRGPGPGQPQHF. DNA of the CDR3: TGCAGCGTTAGGCGAGGGCCGGGGCCAGGGCAGCCCCAGCATTTT.